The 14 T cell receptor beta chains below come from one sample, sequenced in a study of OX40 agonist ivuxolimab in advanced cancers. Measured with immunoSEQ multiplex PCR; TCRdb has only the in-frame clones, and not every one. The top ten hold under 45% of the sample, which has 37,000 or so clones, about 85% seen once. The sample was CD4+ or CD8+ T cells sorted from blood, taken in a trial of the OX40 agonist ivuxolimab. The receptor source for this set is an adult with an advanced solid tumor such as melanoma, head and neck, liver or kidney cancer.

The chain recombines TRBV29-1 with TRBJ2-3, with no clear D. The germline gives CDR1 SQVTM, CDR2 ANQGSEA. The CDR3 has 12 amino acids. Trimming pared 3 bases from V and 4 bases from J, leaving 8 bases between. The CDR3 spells CSVEKEADTQYF. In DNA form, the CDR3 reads TGCAGCGTTGAGAAAGAGGCAGATACGCAGTATTTT.

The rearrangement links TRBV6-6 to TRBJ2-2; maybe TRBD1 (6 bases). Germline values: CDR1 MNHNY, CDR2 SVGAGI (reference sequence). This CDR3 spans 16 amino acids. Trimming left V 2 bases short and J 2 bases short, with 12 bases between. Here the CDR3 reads CASSYTGTRNTGELFF. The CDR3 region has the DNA TGTGCCAGCAGTTACACCGGGACACGAAACACCGGGGAGCTGTTTTTT.

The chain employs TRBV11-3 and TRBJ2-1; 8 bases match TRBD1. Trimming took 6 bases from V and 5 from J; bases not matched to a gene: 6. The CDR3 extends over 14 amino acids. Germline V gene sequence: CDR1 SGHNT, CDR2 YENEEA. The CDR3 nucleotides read TGTGCCAGCAGAAGGACAGGGTTCGACAATGAGCAGTTCTTC. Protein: CASRRTGFDNEQFF.

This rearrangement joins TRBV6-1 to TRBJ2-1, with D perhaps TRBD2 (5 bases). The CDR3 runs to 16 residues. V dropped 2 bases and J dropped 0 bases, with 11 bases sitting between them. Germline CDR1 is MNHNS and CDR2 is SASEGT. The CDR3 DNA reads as TGTGCCAGCAGTGAAAATCCGGGAAACTCCTACAATGAGCAGTTCTTC. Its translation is CASSENPGNSYNEQFF.

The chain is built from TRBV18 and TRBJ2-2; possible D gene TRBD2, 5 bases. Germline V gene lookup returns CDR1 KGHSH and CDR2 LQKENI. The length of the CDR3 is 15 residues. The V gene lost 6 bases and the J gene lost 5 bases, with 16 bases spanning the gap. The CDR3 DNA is TGTGCCAGCTCCCCAGGACCCACGGGGACCGGGGAGCTGTTTTTT. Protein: CASSPGPTGTGELFF.

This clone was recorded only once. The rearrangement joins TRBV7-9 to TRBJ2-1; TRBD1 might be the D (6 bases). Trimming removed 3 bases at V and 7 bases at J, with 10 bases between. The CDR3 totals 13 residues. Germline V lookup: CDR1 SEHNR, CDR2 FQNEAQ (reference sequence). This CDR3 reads CASSLGAANEQFF. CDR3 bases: TGTGCCAGCAGCTTGGGGGCTGCGAATGAGCAGTTCTTC.

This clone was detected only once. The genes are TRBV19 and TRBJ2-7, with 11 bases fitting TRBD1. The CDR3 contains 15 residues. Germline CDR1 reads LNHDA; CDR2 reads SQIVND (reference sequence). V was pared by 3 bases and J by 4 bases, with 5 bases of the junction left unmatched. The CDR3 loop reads CASSIPDRGLYEQYF. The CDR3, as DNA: TGTGCCAGTAGTATTCCGGACAGGGGGCTTTACGAGCAGTACTTC.

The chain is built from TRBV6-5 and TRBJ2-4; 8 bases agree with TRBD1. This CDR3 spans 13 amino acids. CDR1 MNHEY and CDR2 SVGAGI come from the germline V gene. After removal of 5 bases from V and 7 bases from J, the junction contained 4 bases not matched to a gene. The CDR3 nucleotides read TGTGCCAGCAGTGACAGGGGTAGGAACATTCAGTACTTC. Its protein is CASSDRGRNIQYF.

The CDR3 here is CASSLLWGRDQPQHF. DNA for the CDR3: TGTGCCAGTAGTTTATTGTGGGGCAGGGATCAGCCCCAGCATTTT. The chain carries TRBV19 and TRBJ1-5; tentatively, D is TRBD1 (5 bases). The CDR3 is 15 residues long. Germline V gene data show CDR1 as LNHDA and CDR2 as SQIVND (reference sequence). V lost 5 bases to trimming and J lost 5 bases, with 16 bases between them.

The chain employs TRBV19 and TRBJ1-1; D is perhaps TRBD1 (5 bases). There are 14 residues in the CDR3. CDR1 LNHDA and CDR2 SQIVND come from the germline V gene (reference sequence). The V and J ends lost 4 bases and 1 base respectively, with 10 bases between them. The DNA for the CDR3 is TGTGCCAGTAGTACCAGGGAAACGAACACTGAAGCTTTCTTT. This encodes CASSTRETNTEAFF.

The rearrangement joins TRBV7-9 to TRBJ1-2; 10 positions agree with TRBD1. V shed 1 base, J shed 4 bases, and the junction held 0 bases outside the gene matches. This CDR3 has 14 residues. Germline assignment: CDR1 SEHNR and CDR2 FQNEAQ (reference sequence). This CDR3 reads CASSLGTGGYGYTF. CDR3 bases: TGTGCCAGCAGCTTAGGGACAGGGGGCTATGGCTACACCTTC.

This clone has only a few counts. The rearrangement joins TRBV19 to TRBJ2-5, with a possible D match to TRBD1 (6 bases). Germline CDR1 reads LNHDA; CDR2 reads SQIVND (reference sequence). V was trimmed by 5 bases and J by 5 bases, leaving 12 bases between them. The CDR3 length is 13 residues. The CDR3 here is CASSGTGLETQYF. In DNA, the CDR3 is TGTGCCAGTAGTGGAACAGGGCTGGAGACCCAGTACTTC.

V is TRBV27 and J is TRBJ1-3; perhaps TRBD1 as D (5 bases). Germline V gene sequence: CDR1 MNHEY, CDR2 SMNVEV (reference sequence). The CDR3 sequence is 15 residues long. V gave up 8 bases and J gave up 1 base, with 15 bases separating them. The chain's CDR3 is CASCLKGASGNTIYF. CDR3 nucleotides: TGTGCCAGCTGCTTAAAAGGGGCTTCTGGAAACACCATATATTTT.

The CDR3, as DNA: TGTGCCAGCAGCTTACGGCAGAACACCGGGGAGCTGTTTTTT. As protein: CASSLRQNTGELFF. The rearrangement joins TRBV11-2 to TRBJ2-2; no firm D call. The CDR3 extends over 14 amino acids. The V gene's germline CDR1 is SGHAT and CDR2 FQNNGV. V was pared by 2 bases and J by 1 base, with 5 bases between.